The 7 T cell receptor beta chains below all came from one sample that was sequenced in a study of OX40 agonist ivuxolimab in advanced cancers. Repertoires were generated with immunoSEQ multiplex PCR, while TCRdb's copy carries only in-frame clones and drops some. The sample consists of 77,000 or so clones, roughly 88% of them appearing once. Sequencing used CD4+ or CD8+ T cells sorted from blood, obtained in a trial of the OX40 agonist ivuxolimab. The receptors shown here come from an adult with an advanced solid tumor such as melanoma, head and neck, liver or kidney cancer.

The chain is built from TRBV12-5 and TRBJ2-3; D is undetermined. Trimming removed 3 bases at V and 1 base at J, with 11 bases between. This CDR3 comprises 15 residues. CDR1 and CDR2 (germline): LGHNT, FRNRAP. The DNA for the CDR3 is TGTGCTAGTGGTTTTCGTGTTAGTGGCACAGATACGCAGTATTTT. Protein sequence: CASGFRVSGTDTQYF.

The chain recombines TRBV15 with TRBJ2-7, with 8 bases lining up with TRBD2. J gave up 3 bases and V 5 bases, and 9 bases lay outside the gene matches. Germline V gene data show CDR1 as LNHNV and CDR2 as YYDKDF (reference sequence). This CDR3 contains 15 residues. CDR3 loop: CATSVLREAVYEQYF. The CDR3 region has the DNA TGTGCCACCAGCGTCCTGCGGGAGGCGGTCTACGAGCAGTACTTC.

The rearrangement joins TRBV7-2 to TRBJ2-1; no firm D call. The V end lost 3 bases, the J end lost 10 bases, and 13 bases lay between the germline ends. CDR1 SGHTA and CDR2 FQGNSA come from the germline V gene. This CDR3 comprises 13 residues. In nucleotides, the CDR3 is TGTGCCAGCAGCTTCGTCCTCCCCGGGGAGCAGTTCTTC. Its translation is CASSFVLPGEQFF.

V is TRBV5-1 and J is TRBJ2-5; unclear D gene. There are 15 residues in the CDR3. Trimming pared 1 base from V and 1 base from J, leaving 11 bases between. Germline V CDR1 and CDR2: SGHRS, YFSETQ. The CDR3 nucleotides read TGCGCCAGCAGCTTGTTCCAACTAACCCAAGAGACCCAGTACTTC. Protein sequence: CASSLFQLTQETQYF. The full variable domain, with the rest looked up from reference TRBV5-1 and TRBJ2-5, is KAGVTQTPRYLIKTRGQQVTLSCSPISGHRSVSWYQQTPGQGLQFLFEYFSETQRNKGNFPGRFSGRQFSNSRSEMNVSTLELGDSALYLCASSLFQLTQETQYFGPGTRLLVL.

This chain joins TRBV2 and TRBJ2-5, with 10 bases identical to TRBD1. This CDR3 contains 15 residues. J gave up 3 bases and V 3 bases, and 4 bases lay outside the gene matches. The germline V gene has CDR1 SNHLY and CDR2 FYNNEI. The CDR3 bases are TGTGCCAGCAGTGATGGGGACAGGGGAGAAGAGACCCAGTACTTC. Protein: CASSDGDRGEETQYF.

As to this clone: An end of the junction does not agree with germline; a read error may underlie this. This rearrangement joins TRBV28 to TRBJ1-2; possible D gene TRBD1, 5 bases. Germline V gene data show CDR1 as MDHEN and CDR2 as SYDVKM. The CDR3 extends over 15 amino acids. The CDR3 reads CASSYRHPTRGLGNF. CDR3 nucleotide sequence: TGTGCCAGCAGTTACAGACACCCGACAAGGGGCCTGGGAAACTTC.

The count of this clone is one. The rearrangement links TRBV6-5 to TRBJ2-1; D tentatively fits TRBD1 or TRBD2 (5 bases each). Germline-derived CDR1 and CDR2 are MNHEY and SVGAGI. This CDR3 comprises 14 residues. V was pared by 4 bases and J by 2 bases, with 9 bases between. CDR3 nucleotides: TGTGCCAGCAGTTTGGGACCACCCTACAATGAGCAGTTCTTC. Its translation is CASSLGPPYNEQFF.